The rows below give T cell receptor beta chains drawn from one sample of a study of OX40 agonist ivuxolimab in advanced cancers. Assay: immunoSEQ multiplex PCR; the TCRdb copy retains only in-frame clones and omits some. The sample lists about 110,000 clones, 89% seen once, with 0.27% in the top ten. The source material was CD4+ or CD8+ T cells sorted from blood, sampled in a trial of the OX40 agonist ivuxolimab. These receptors came from an adult with an advanced solid tumor such as melanoma, head and neck, liver or kidney cancer. The CDR3 runs from the conserved cysteine through the conserved F or W. The order of the fields is D gene, J gene, V gene, clone size, CDR3 DNA, CDR3 protein. The D gene is left open where the match is weak. Part of the rows lack a size; the others show once, few, many or a class for expanded clones.

TRBD1 | TRBJ1-2 | TRBV5-1 | . | TGCGCCAGCAGCTTGACAGGGGGCACGAATGGCTACACCTTC | CASSLTGGTNGYTF
. | TRBJ2-6 | TRBV7-9 | . | TGTGCCAGCAGCTCAGACGTCTCTGGGGCCAACGTCCTGACTTTC | CASSSDVSGANVLTF
. | TRBJ1-1 | TRBV28 | . | TGTGCCAGCAGACAAACAGGGTGGAACACTGAAGCTTTCTTT | CASRQTGWNTEAFF
. | TRBJ2-7 | TRBV5-1 | . | TGCGCCAGCAGCTTTTCCGGGGATACCTACGAGCAGTACTTC | CASSFSGDTYEQYF
. | TRBJ1-2 | TRBV7-2 | . | TGTGCCAGCAGCCTATACTACGAGACAGGAGACTATGGCTACACCTTC | CASSLYYETGDYGYTF
. | TRBJ1-4 | TRBV25-1 | . | TGTGCCAGCGGTTCAACTAATGAAAAACTGTTTTTT | CASGSTNEKLFF
TRBD1 | TRBJ1-2 | TRBV2 | . | TGTGCCAGCAGCGACCTTGGACAGGGGATGAGTGGCTACACCTTC | CASSDLGQGMSGYTF
TRBD1 | TRBJ1-6 | TRBV7-9 | few | TGTGCCAGCAGCTTAGTAGGGGGCGACCTCGAGACACCCCTCCACTTT | CASSLVGGDLETPLHF
TRBD1 | TRBJ1-2 | TRBV7-9 | . | TGTGCCAGCAGCTTCTCTTCCGGGACAGATGGCTACACCTTC | CASSFSSGTDGYTF
TRBD2 | TRBJ2-1 | TRBV4-2 | . | TGTGCCAGCAGCCTCCCGGGGGGAAATGAGCAGTTCTTC | CASSLPGGNEQFF
. | TRBJ1-2 | TRBV11-1 | . | TGTGCCAGCAGCTTATCACAGAACTATGGCTACACCTTC | CASSLSQNYGYTF
. | TRBJ1-2 | TRBV5-8 | . | TGTGCCAGCATGCAATGGGGGACAAATGGCTACACCTTC | CASMQWGTNGYTF
. | TRBJ1-1 | TRBV2 | . | TGTGCCAGCAGTGATGACTATGTAGGGGGCACTGAAGCTTTCTTT | CASSDDYVGGTEAFF
. | TRBJ1-1 | TRBV7-9 | . | TGTGCCAGCAGCCCGATTGCCAGGACGCAGGGATTT | CASSPIARTQGF
TRBD2 | TRBJ2-3 | TRBV7-2 | . | TGTGCCAGCACCGTGGGGGACTACCGCACAGATACGCAGTATTTT | CASTVGDYRTDTQYF
TRBD2 | TRBJ2-5 | TRBV12-5 | . | TGTGCTAGTGGACCGGGCGGGGGGATAGAGACCCAGTACTTC | CASGPGGGIETQYF
TRBD1 | TRBJ2-1 | TRBV29-1 | . | TGCAGCGTACTTCCCAGAACCCGGGACAGCTCCTACAATGAGCAGTTCTTC | CSVLPRTRDSSYNEQFF
TRBD1 | TRBJ1-3 | TRBV19 | once | TGTGCCAGTACAAATCGGTACCCGGACAGGGGGTCGTCTGGAAACACCATATATTTT | CASTNRYPDRGSSGNTIYF
. | TRBJ1-5 | TRBV5-8 | . | TGTGCCAGCAGCTTCGAACAGCCGAATCAGCCCCAGCATTTT | CASSFEQPNQPQHF
TRBD1 | TRBJ2-3 | TRBV11-3 | . | TGTGCCAGCAGCTTCGTGACAGGGCCCACAGATACGCAGTATTTT | CASSFVTGPTDTQYF
TRBD1 | TRBJ2-2 | TRBV18 | once | TGTGCCAGCTCACCATTCGACAGGGGAGTACCCGGGGAGCTGTTTTTT | CASSPFDRGVPGELFF
TRBD2 | TRBJ2-4 | TRBV28 | . | TGTGCCAGCAGTTTGACTAGCGGAAACATTCAGTACTTC | CASSLTSGNIQYF
. | TRBJ2-7 | TRBV7-2 | . | TGTGCCAGCAGCTTAGACTCAGGGCTTTACGAGCAGTACTTC | CASSLDSGLYEQYF
. | TRBJ1-1 | TRBV2 | . | TGTGCCAGCAGCGCCGGGACAATGAACACTGAAGCTTTCTTT | CASSAGTMNTEAFF
TRBD1 | TRBJ1-2 | TRBV27 | once | TGTGCCAGCAGTCCGACAGGGAATGCGGGCTATGGCTACACCTTC | CASSPTGNAGYGYTF
TRBD2 | TRBJ2-7 | TRBV5-1 | once | TGCGCCAGCAGCTACCCTAGGACTAGCGGGGCGGGCTCCTACGAGCAGTACTTC | CASSYPRTSGAGSYEQYF
. | TRBJ2-7 | TRBV6-1 | . | TGTGCCAGCATATCAGGAGGGGGTAGCTCCTACGAGCAGTACTTC | CASISGGGSSYEQYF
. | TRBJ2-7 | TRBV4-3 | . | TGCGCCAGCAGCCAAGACCCAGGGGTCTCCTACGAGCAGTACTTC | CASSQDPGVSYEQYF
. | TRBJ2-2 | TRBV19 | . | TGTGCCAGTACTAGGGTTAGGGGCCTTACCACCGGGGAGCTGTTTTTT | CASTRVRGLTTGELFF
. | TRBJ1-1 | TRBV25-1 | . | TGTGCCAGCAGTTCGCAAGGGAGCGGCAACCCGAACACTGAAGCTTTCTTT | CASSSQGSGNPNTEAFF
TRBD2 | TRBJ2-4 | TRBV9 | . | TGTGCCAGCAGCTCCCCGGGACTAGCGGGGGGGCGGAACATTCAGTACTTC | CASSSPGLAGGRNIQYF
. | TRBJ1-3 | TRBV29-1 | . | TGCAGCGTGGATCCAGGCGGCTCTGGAAACACCATATATTTT | CSVDPGGSGNTIYF
TRBD1 | TRBJ1-4 | TRBV6-5 | once | TGTGCCAGCAGTTACTCGGGACAGGGAGATGAAAAACTGTTTTTT | CASSYSGQGDEKLFF
. | TRBJ2-2 | TRBV7-2 | . | TGTGCCAGCAGCCCCGGGACCCTCACCGGGGAGCTGTTTTTT | CASSPGTLTGELFF
. | TRBJ1-2 | TRBV5-4 | . | TGTGCCAGCAGCTCAGGGCCCCTTCCCTATGGCTACACCTTC | CASSSGPLPYGYTF
TRBD2 | TRBJ2-1 | TRBV27 | . | TGTGCCAGCACACCAGGGGCAAGACTAGCGGGAAGGAATGAGCAGTTCTTC | CASTPGARLAGRNEQFF
. | TRBJ2-5 | TRBV10-3 | . | TGTGCCATCAGTTCCGATCGGTCAGGGAGGGAGACCCAGTACTTC | CAISSDRSGRETQYF
. | TRBJ1-2 | TRBV9 | . | TGTGCCAGCAGCGTAGGAGAACAGATTGGCTACACCTTC | CASSVGEQIGYTF
TRBD2 | TRBJ2-5 | TRBV5-1 | . | TGCGCCAGCAGCTTGGAAGGGACTAGCGGGCCCGGTGTGGAGACCCAGTACTTC | CASSLEGTSGPGVETQYF
TRBD1 | TRBJ1-2 | TRBV10-3 | . | TGTGCCATCAGTGAGGGACAGGCGAGCAGTTATGGCTACACCTTC | CAISEGQASSYGYTF
. | TRBJ1-1 | TRBV5-1 | . | TGCGCCAGCAGCTTTAGGGAAGGGACTGAAGCTTTCTTT | CASSFREGTEAFF
. | TRBJ2-5 | TRBV5-1 | once | TGCGCCAGCAGCTCGGAAGGGTTCCAAGAGACCCAGTACTTC | CASSSEGFQETQYF
. | TRBJ1-1 | TRBV28 | once | TGTGCCAGCAGCGCCCGGAACACTGAAGCTTTCTTT | CASSARNTEAFF
TRBD1 | TRBJ1-2 | TRBV4-1 | . | TGCGCCAGCAGCCAAGCGACATCTCCGGGACAGGTGAACTATGGCTACACCTTC | CASSQATSPGQVNYGYTF